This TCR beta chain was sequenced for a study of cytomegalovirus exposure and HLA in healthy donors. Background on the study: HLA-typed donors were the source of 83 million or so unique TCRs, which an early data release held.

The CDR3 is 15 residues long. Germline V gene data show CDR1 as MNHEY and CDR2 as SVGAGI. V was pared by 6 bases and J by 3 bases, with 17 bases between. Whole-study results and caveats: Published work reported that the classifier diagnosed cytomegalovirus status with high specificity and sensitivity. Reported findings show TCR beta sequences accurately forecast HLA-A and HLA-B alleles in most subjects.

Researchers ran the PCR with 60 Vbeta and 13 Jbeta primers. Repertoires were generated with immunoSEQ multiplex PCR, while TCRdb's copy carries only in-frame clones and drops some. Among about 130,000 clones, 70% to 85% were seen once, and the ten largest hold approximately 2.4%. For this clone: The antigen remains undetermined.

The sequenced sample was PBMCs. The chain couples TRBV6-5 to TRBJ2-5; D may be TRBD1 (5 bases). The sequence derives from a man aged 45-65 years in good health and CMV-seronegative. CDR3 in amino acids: CASSLYAAREETQYF. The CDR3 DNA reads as TGTGCCAGCAGCCTCTATGCCGCCAGGGAAGAGACCCAGTACTTC.